The 2 T cell receptor beta chains below all came from one sample that was sequenced in a study of beta chain features in type 1 diabetes. What was sequenced were expressed TCRB transcripts, since all of the isolated RNA had been reverse transcribed. Only in-frame clones appear in the TCRdb table, and some are missing; sequencing was by immunoSEQ multiplex PCR. The sample shows 430,000 or so clones, about an eighth of them seen only once. The specimen was naive CD4+ T cells from blood. The receptors derive from a woman aged 18-30 years in good health.

This clone was recorded a few times. This chain joins TRBV7-2 and TRBJ2-3; 7 bases agree with TRBD1. The CDR3 is 15 residues long. V was clipped by 3 bases and J by 2 bases; unmatched bases: 5. Germline values: CDR1 SGHTA, CDR2 FQGNSA. The CDR3 sequence: CASSFRGQSTDTQYF. In DNA form, the CDR3 reads TGTGCCAGCAGCTTTAGGGGACAGTCCACAGATACGCAGTATTTT.

V and J are TRBV7-2 and TRBJ2-6; no firm D call. The CDR3 has 15 residues. The V gene's germline CDR1 is SGHTA and CDR2 FQGNSA. Trimming left V 0 bases short and J 4 bases short, with 7 bases between. CDR3 residues: CASSLAAMGANVLTF. The CDR3 nucleotides read TGTGCCAGCAGCTTAGCGGCGATGGGGGCCAACGTCCTGACTTTC.